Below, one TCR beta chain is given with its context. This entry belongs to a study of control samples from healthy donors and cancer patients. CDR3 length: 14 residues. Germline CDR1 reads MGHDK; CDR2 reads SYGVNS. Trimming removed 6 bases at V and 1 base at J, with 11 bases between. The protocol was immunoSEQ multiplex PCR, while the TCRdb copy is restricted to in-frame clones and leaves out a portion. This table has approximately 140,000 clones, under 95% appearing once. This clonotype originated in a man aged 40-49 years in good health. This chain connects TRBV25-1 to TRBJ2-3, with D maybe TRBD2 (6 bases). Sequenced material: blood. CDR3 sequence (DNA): TGTGCCAGCAGGCGGGGAGTAGGCACAGATACGCAGTATTTT. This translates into CASRRGVGTDTQYF.